This T cell receptor (beta chain) derives from a study of shared clonotypes between healthy human individuals. Study-level information: Contributing individuals were two females and a few males aged 18 to 49.

Germline trimming cut 4 bases from V and 8 bases from J; bases unmatched to any gene: 18. This CDR3 is built from 19 residues. Germline V gene lookup returns CDR1 SGHNT and CDR2 YYREEE (reference sequence). Sequenced by immunoSEQ multiplex PCR; TCRdb stores in-frame clones only, minus some. The sample shows about 380,000 clones, 90% to 98% of them seen only once. The sequenced sample was memory CD8+ T cells sorted from blood. The subset was: CD45RO+ cells pooled with CCR7-negative TemRA cells. V usage is TRBV5-4 and J usage is TRBJ2-1, with TRBD2 matching 13 bases. This TCR derives from a man aged 30-40 years in good health. The CDR3 nucleotides are TGTGCCAGCAGCGTGGGACTAGCGGGACGGGGGAGCATCAACGATGAGCAGTTCTTC. Amino acid sequence: CASSVGLAGRGSINDEQFF.